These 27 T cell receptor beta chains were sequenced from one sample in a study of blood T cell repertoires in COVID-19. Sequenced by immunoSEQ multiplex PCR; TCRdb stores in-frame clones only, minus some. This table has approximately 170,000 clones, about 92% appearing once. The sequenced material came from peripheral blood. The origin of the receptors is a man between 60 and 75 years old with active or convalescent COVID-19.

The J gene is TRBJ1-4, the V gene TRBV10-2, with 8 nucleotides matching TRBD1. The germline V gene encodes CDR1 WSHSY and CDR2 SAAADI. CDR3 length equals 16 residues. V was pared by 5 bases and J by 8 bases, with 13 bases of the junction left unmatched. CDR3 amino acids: CASSRQGIRLREKLFF. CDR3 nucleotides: TGCGCCAGCAGTAGACAGGGGATCCGCCTGAGAGAAAAACTGTTTTTT.

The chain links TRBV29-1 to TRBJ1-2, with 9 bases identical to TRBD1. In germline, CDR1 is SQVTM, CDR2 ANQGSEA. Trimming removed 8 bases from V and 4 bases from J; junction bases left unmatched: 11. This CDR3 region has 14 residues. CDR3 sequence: CSFRGTGSGYGYTF. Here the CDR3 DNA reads TGCAGCTTCAGAGGGACAGGGTCTGGCTATGGCTACACCTTC. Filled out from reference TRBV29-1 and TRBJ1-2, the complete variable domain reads SAVISQKPSRDICQRGTSLTIQCQVDSQVTMMFWYRQQPGQSLTLIATANQGSEATYESGFVIDKFPISRPNLTFSTLTVSNMSPEDSSIYLCSFRGTGSGYGYTFGSGTRLTVV.

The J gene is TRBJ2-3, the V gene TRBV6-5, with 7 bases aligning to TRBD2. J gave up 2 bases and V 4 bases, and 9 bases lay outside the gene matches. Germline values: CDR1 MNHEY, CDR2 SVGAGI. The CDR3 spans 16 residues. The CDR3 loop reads CASSSPSGEYTDTQYF. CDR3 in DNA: TGTGCCAGCAGTTCGCCCAGCGGGGAGTACACAGATACGCAGTATTTT.

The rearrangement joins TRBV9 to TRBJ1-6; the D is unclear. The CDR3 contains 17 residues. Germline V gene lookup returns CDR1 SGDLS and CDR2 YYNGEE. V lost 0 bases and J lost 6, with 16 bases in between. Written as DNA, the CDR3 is TGTGCCAGCAGCGTAGAGTGGACTAGGAGCTCTAATTCACCCCTCCACTTT. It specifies CASSVEWTRSSNSPLHF.

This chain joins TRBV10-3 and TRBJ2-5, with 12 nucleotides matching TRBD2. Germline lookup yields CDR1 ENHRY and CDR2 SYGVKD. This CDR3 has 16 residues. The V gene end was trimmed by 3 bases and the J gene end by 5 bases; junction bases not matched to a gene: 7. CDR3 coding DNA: TGTGCCATCAGTGATTCACTAGCGGGGGGAGGTGAGACCCAGTACTTC. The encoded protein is CAISDSLAGGGETQYF.

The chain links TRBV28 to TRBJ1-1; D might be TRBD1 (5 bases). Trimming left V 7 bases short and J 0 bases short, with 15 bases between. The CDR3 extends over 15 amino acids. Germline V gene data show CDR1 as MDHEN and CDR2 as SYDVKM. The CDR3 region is CASTLGGFMNTEAFF. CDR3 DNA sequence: TGTGCCAGCACCCTGGGGGGGTTTATGAACACTGAAGCTTTCTTT.

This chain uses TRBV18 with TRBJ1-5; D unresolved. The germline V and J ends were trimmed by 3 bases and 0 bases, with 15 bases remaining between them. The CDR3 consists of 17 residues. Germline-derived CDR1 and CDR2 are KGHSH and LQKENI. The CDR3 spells CASSPKVAVNSNQPQHF. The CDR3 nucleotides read TGTGCCAGCTCACCTAAAGTCGCAGTTAATAGCAATCAGCCCCAGCATTTT. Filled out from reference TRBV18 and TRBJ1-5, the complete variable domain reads NAGVMQNPRHLVRRRGQEARLRCSPMKGHSHVYWYRQLPEEGLKFMVYLQKENIIDESGMPKERFSAEFPKEGPSILRIQQVVRGDSAAYFCASSPKVAVNSNQPQHFGDGTRLSIL.

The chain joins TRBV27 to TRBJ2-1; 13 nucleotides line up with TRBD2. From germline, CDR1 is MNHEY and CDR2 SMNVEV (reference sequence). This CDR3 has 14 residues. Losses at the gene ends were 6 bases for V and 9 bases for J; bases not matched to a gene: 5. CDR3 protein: CASSRLAGGIEQFF. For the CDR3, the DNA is TGTGCCAGCAGCCGACTAGCGGGAGGCATTGAGCAGTTCTTC.

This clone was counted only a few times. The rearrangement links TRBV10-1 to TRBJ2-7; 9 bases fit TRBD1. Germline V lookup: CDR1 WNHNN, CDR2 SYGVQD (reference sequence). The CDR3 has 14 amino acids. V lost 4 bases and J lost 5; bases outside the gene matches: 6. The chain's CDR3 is CASSVGTGSHEQYF. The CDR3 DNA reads TGCGCCAGCAGTGTGGGGACAGGGTCCCACGAGCAGTACTTC.

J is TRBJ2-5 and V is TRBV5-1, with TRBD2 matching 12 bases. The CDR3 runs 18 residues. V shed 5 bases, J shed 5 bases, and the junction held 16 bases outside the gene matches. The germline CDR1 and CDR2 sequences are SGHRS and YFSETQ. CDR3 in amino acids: CASRSLSSGRATVETQYF. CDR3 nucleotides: TGCGCCAGCAGGTCGTTATCTAGCGGGAGGGCTACTGTTGAGACCCAGTACTTC.

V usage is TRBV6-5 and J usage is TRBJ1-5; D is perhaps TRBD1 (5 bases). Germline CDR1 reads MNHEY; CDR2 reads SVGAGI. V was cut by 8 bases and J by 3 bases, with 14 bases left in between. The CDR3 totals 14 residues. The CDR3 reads CASGGAGLNQPQHF. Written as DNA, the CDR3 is TGTGCCAGCGGAGGGGCGGGACTCAATCAGCCCCAGCATTTT.

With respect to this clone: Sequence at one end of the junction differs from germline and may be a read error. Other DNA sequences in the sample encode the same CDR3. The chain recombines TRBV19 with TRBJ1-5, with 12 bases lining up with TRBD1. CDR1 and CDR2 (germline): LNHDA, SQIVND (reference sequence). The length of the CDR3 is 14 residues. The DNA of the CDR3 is TGTGCCAGTAGCGGGACAGGGGGCAACCAGCCCCAGCATTTT. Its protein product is CASSGTGGNQPQHF.

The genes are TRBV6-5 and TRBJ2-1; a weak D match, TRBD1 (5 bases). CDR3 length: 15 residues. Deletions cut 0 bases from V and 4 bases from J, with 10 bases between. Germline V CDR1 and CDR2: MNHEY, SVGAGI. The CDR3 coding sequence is TGTGCCAGCAGTTACTCGTCAGGGTTTTACAATGAGCAGTTCTTC. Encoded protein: CASSYSSGFYNEQFF.

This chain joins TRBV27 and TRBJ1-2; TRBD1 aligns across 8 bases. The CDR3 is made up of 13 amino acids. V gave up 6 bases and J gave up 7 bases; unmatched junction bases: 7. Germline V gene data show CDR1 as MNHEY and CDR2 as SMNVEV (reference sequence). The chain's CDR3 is CASSSDRAFGYTF. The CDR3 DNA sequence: TGTGCCAGCAGCTCGGACAGGGCGTTTGGCTACACCTTC.

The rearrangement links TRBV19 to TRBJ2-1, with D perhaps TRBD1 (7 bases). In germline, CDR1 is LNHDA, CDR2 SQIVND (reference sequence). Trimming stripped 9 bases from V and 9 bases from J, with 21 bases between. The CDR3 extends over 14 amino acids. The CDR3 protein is CASDPTQGGGEQFF. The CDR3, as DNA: TGTGCCAGCGACCCAACCCAGGGGGGAGGTGAGCAGTTCTTC.

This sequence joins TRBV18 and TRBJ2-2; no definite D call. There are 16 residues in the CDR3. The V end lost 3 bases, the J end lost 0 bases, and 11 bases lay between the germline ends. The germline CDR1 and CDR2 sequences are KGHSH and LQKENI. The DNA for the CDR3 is TGTGCCAGCTCACCCTCGCAGGCTCCGAACACCGGGGAGCTGTTTTTT. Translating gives CASSPSQAPNTGELFF.

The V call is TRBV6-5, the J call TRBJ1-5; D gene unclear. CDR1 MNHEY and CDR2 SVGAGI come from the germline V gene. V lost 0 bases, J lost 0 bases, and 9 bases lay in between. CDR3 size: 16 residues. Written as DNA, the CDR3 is TGTGCCAGCAGTTACTCCGGGGATCATAGCAATCAGCCCCAGCATTTT. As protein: CASSYSGDHSNQPQHF.

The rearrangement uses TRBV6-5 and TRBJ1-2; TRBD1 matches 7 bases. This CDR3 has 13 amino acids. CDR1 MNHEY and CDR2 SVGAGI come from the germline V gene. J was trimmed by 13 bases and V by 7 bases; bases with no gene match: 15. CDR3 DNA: TGTGCCAGCACTCCAAGGGGGCGTTTTATATCCACCTTC. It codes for CASTPRGRFISTF.

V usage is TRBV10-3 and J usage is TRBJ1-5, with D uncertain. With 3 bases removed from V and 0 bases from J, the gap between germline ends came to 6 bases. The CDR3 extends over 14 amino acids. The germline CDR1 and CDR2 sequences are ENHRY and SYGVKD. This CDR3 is CAISDSFSNQPQHF. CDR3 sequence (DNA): TGTGCCATCAGTGATTCCTTTAGCAATCAGCCCCAGCATTTT.

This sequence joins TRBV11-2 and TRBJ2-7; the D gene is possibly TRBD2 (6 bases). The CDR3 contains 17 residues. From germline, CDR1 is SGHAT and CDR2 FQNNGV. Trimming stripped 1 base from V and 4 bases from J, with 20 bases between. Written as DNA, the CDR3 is TGTGCCAGCAGCTTAGGACAGACTAAGACTAGAGATTACGAGCAGTACTTC. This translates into CASSLGQTKTRDYEQYF.

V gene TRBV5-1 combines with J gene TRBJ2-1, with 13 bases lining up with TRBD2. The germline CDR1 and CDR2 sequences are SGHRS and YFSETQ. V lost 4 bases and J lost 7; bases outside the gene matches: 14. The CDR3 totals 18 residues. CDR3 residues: CASSLEAQLAGGQNEQFF. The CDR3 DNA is TGCGCCAGCAGCCTGGAAGCCCAACTAGCGGGGGGGCAGAATGAGCAGTTCTTC.

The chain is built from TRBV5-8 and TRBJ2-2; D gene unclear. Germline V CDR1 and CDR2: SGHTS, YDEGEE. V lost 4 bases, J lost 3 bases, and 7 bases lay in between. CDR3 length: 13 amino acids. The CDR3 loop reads CASSPSDTGELFF. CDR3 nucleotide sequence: TGTGCCAGCAGCCCTTCCGACACCGGGGAGCTGTTTTTT.

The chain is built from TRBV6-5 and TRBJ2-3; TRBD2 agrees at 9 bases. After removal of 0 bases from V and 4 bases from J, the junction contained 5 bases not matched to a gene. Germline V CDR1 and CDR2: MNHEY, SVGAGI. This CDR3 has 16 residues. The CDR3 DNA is TGTGCCAGCAGTTACTCTAGCGGGAGAGGTGCAGATACGCAGTATTTT. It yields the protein CASSYSSGRGADTQYF.

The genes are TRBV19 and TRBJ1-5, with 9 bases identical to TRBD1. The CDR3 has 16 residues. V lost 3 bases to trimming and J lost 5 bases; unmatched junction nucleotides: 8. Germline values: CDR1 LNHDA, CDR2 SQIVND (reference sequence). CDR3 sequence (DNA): TGTGCCAGTAGTATTCCCGGGACAGGGATGCATCAGCCCCAGCATTTT. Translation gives CASSIPGTGMHQPQHF.

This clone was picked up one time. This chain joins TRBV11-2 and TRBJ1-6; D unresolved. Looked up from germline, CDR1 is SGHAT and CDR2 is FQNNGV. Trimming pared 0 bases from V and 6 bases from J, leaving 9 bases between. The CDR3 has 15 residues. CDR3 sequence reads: CASSLEGRSNSPLHF. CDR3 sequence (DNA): TGTGCCAGCAGCTTAGAAGGGAGGAGTAATTCACCCCTCCACTTT.

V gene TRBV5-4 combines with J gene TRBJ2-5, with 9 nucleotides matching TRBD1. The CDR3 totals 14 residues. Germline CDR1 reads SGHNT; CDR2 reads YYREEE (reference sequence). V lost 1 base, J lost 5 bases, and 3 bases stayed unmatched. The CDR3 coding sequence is TGTGCCAGCAGCTTGAAACAGGGGGCGGAGACCCAGTACTTC. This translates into CASSLKQGAETQYF. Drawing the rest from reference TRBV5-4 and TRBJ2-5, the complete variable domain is ETGVTQSPTHLIKTRGQQVTLRCSSQSGHNTVSWYQQALGQGPQFIFQYYREEENGRGNFPPRFSGLQFPNYSSELNVNALELDDSALYLCASSLKQGAETQYFGPGTRLLVL.

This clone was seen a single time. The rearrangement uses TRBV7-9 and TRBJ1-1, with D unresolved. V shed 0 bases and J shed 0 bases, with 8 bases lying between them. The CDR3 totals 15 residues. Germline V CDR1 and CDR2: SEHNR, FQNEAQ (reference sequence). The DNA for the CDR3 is TGTGCCAGCAGCTTAGCGCTACAGATGAACACTGAAGCTTTCTTT. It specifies CASSLALQMNTEAFF.